These T cell receptor beta chains were read from a single sample in a study of blood T cell repertoires in COVID-19. Generated by immunoSEQ multiplex PCR, the TCRdb table keeps only in-frame clones and is missing some. The data show a few hundred thousand clones, about 87% seen once. The sequenced material came from peripheral blood. The origin of the receptors is a woman in her 30s with COVID-19, enrolled during active disease. The CDR3 runs from the conserved cysteine through the conserved F or W. Some rows mark clone size as missing; the rest say once, few, many or name a class of expanded clone.

clone_size	v_call	cdr3_aa
.	TRBV28	CASSLIPQASNYGYTF
once	TRBV11-3	CASSLGGGETQYF
.	TRBV5-1	CASEQGGGQETQYF
.	TRBV27	CASSRSTGDYGYTF
.	TRBV3-1/TRBV3-2	CASSQGVLARDTQYF
.	TRBV5-6	CASSPMRDRQETQYF
.	TRBV5-1	CASSSAGAFTDTQYF
.	TRBV2	CASSALTGVANTEAFF
.	TRBV6-5	CASKTGTGSSYEQYF
.	TRBV5-6	CASSLVRRARNTF
.	TRBV9	CASSPRRGLTGELFF
.	TRBV10-3	CAIRTGNTEAFF
few	TRBV2	CASSEGSGVITSQAFF
.	TRBV2	CASSDGIDSWEQYF
.	TRBV7-2	CASSVASQISPYGYTF
.	TRBV25-1	CASSDRGGREAFF
once	TRBV2	CASRQRSPTDTQYF
.	TRBV6-5	CASQWTRKETQYF
.	TRBV28	CASSFGQDDTRYGYTF
.	TRBV12-5	CASGDHRGRYGYTF
.	TRBV5-4	CASSLPGGPQHF
.	TRBV7-8	CASSLATGTGMPPLHF
.	TRBV1	CTSSQDRGGGSFGAGELFF
.	TRBV29-1	CSAGDRLGTEAFF
.	TRBV27	CASSLSVNGSPLHF
.	TRBV7-8	CASSLSGGPNTEAFF
.	TRBV6-2/TRBV6-3	CASSYSRNMGYNEQFF
few	TRBV7-3	CASSLLPSLSSYEQYF
.	TRBV2	CTSGPSERADTIYF
few	TRBV6-5	CASRQGSAGNQPQHF
.	TRBV9	CASGGTGVYYGYTF
.	TRBV3-1/TRBV3-2	CASSQGLAGANEQYF
.	TRBV18	CASSPPLGPGANVLTF
.	TRBV2	CASTNNGRGGNYGYTF
.	TRBV5-1	CASSFGTASNQPQHF
few	TRBV15	CATSRRGGVGGYTF
.	TRBV20-1	CSARAPWGGVF
.	TRBV29-1	CSARTGGANVLTF
once	TRBV5-4	CASSPDTNYGYTF
.	TRBV27	CASPSGGSTGELFF
.	TRBV11-2	CASSSPGTALVTHQETQYF
.	TRBV2	CASSEAIGTGEETQYF
.	TRBV5-1	CASSLGRGLVAEAFF
.	TRBV19	CASSIDLPGETQYF
.	TRBV19	CASSVTDSGANVLTF
once	TRBV4-3	CASSQDERGDFYNEQFF
.	TRBV7-9	CASSLGTGVNNEQFF
.	TRBV7-9	CASSLARQAYGYTF
.	TRBV3-1/TRBV3-2	CASSLGSPSEYEQFF
.	TRBV28	CASSPGQTLGKLFF
.	TRBV7-2	CASSTRQTYNSPLHF
.	TRBV24-1	CATSGARGSDTQYF
.	TRBV5-1	CASSQDGISGNTIYF